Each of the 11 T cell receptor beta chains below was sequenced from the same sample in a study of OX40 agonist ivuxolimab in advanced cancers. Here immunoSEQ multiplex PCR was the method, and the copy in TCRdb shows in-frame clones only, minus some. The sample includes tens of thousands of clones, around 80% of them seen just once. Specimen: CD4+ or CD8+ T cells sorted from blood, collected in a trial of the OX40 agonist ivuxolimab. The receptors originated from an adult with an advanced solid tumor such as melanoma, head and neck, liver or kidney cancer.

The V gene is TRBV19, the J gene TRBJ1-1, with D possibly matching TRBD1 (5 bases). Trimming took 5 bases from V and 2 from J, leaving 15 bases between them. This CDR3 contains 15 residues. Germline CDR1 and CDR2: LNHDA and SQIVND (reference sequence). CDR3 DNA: TGTGCCAGTAGTCCCCTTAGGGGAGCCAACACTGAAGCTTTCTTT. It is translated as CASSPLRGANTEAFF. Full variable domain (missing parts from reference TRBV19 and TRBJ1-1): DGGITQSPKYLFRKEGQNVTLSCEQNLNHDAMYWYRQDPGQGLRLIYYSQIVNDFQKGDIAEGYSVSREKKESFPLTVTSAQKNPTAFYLCASSPLRGANTEAFFGQGTRLTVV.

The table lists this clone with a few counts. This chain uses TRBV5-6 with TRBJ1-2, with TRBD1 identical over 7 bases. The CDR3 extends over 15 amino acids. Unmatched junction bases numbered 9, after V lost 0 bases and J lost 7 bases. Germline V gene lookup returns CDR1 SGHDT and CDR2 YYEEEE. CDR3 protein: CASSLAQGMGFGYTF. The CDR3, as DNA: TGTGCCAGCAGCTTGGCACAGGGGATGGGTTTTGGCTACACCTTC. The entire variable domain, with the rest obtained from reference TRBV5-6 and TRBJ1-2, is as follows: DAGVTQSPTHLIKTRGQQVTLRCSPKSGHDTVSWYQQALGQGPQFIFQYYEEEERQRGNFPDRFSGHQFPNYSSELNVNALLLGDSALYLCASSLAQGMGFGYTFGSGTRLTVV.

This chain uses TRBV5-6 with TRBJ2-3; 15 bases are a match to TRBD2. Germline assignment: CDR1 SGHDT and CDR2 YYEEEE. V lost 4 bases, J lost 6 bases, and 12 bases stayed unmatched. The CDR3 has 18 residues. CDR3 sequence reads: CASSTAAGLAGGRDTQYF. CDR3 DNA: TGTGCCAGCAGCACCGCCGCGGGACTAGCGGGAGGTCGGGATACGCAGTATTTT.

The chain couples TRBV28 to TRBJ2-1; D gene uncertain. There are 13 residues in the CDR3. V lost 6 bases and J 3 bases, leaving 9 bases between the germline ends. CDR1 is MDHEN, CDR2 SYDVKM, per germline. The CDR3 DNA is TGTGCCAGCAGCCGAGTGGGCTACAATGAGCAGTTCTTC. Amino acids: CASSRVGYNEQFF.

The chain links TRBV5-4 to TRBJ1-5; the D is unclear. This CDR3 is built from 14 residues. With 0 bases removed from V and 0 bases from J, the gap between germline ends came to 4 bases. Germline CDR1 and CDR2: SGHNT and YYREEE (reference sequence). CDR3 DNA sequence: TGTGCCAGCAGCTTGGATGGTAGCAATCAGCCCCAGCATTTT. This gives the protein CASSLDGSNQPQHF.

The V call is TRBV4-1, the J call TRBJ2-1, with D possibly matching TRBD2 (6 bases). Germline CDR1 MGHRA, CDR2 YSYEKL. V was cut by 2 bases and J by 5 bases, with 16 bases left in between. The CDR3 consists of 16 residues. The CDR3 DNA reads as TGCGCCAGCAGCCAAAGATGGGGTGGAGGGGACAATGAGCAGTTCTTC. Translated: CASSQRWGGGDNEQFF.

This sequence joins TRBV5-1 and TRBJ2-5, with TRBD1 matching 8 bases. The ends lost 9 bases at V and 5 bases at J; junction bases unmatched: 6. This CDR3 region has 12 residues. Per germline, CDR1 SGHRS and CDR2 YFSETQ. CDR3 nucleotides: TGCGCCAACAGGGGACAGGCGGAGACCCAGTACTTC. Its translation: CANRGQAETQYF.

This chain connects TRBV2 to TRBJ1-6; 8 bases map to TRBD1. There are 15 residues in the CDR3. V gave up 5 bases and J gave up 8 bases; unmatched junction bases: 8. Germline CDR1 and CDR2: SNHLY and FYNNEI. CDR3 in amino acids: CASSLDRAADSPLHF. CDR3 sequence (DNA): TGTGCCAGCAGTTTGGACAGGGCTGCAGATTCACCCCTCCACTTT. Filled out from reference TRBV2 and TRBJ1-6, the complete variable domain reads EPEVTQTPSHQVTQMGQEVILRCVPISNHLYFYWYRQILGQKVEFLVSFYNNEISEKSEIFDDQFSVERPDGSNFTLKIRSTKLEDSAMYFCASSLDRAADSPLHFGNGTRLTVT.

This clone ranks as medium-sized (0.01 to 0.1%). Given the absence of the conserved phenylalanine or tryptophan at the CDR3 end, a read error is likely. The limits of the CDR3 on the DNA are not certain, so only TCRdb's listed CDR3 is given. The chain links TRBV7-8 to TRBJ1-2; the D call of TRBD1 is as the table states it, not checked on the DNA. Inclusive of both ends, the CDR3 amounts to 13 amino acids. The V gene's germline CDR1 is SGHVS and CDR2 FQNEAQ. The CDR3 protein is CASSLAKQAPLSI.

CDR3 in DNA: TGCGCCAGCAGCCTTAACGGGGATGGCTACACCTTC. As protein: CASSLNGDGYTF. This chain links TRBV5-1 with TRBJ1-2; D ambiguous. The germline V gene has CDR1 SGHRS and CDR2 YFSETQ. The CDR3 is made up of 12 amino acids. Trimming removed 4 bases from V and 6 bases from J, with 10 bases in between. Full variable domain (outside the CDR3, taken from reference TRBV5-1 and TRBJ1-2): KAGVTQTPRYLIKTRGQQVTLSCSPISGHRSVSWYQQTPGQGLQFLFEYFSETQRNKGNFPGRFSGRQFSNSRSEMNVSTLELGDSALYLCASSLNGDGYTFGSGTRLTVV.

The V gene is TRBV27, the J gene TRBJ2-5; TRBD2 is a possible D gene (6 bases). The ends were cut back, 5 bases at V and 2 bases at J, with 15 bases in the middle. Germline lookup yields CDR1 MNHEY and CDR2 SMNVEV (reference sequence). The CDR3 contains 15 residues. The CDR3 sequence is CASSRPPGTQETQYF. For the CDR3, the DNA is TGTGCCAGCAGTCGCCCCCCAGGGACTCAAGAGACCCAGTACTTC.